This T cell receptor (beta chain) was identified during a study of T cells in Graves' hyperthyroidism and ophthalmopathy. Uncontrolled infection, other autoimmune disease, pregnancy or lactation disqualified patients from enrolment. The CDR3 has 15 residues. V lost 3 bases and J lost 5; bases outside the gene matches: 3. Germline V CDR1 and CDR2: ENHRY, SYGVKD. Comment on this clonotype: Its target is unknown.

From RNA transcripts, TCR beta CDR3 regions were amplified. The TCR CDR3 first-round RT-PCR relied on the HTBI primer set. Via MiXCR, TCRdb re-called the multiplex PCR reads, giving one row per CDR3 protein. The data contain roughly 420,000 distinct CDR3 sequences, about a sixth of them singletons. The study's findings and limits: In the analysis, a 13 V-J model separated ophthalmopathy from stable hyperthyroidism.

The source material was blood. The source is a woman aged 18-35 years with Graves' hyperthyroidism. V is TRBV10-3 and J is TRBJ2-1; the match to TRBD2 covers 11 bases. The CDR3 DNA sequence: TGTGCCATCAGTGATCCGGGACTAGCGGACAATGAGCAGTTCTTC. This sequence encodes CAISDPGLADNEQFF.